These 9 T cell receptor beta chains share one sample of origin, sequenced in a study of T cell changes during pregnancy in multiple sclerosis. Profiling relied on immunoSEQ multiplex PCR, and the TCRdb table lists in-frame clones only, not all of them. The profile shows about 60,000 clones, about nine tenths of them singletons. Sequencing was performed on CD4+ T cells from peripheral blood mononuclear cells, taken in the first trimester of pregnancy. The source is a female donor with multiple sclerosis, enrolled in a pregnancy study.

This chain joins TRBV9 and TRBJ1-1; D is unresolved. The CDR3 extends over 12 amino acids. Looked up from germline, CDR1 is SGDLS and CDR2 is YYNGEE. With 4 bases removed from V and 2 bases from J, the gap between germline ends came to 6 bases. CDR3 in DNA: TGTGCCAGCAGCCAGGTAAACACTGAAGCTTTCTTT. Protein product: CASSQVNTEAFF.

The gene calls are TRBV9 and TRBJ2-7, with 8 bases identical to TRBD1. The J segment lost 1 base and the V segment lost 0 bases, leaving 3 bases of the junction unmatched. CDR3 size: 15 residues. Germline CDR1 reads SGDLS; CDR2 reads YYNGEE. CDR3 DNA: TGTGCCAGCAGCGTAGGGACAGGGATATCCTACGAGCAGTACTTC. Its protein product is CASSVGTGISYEQYF.

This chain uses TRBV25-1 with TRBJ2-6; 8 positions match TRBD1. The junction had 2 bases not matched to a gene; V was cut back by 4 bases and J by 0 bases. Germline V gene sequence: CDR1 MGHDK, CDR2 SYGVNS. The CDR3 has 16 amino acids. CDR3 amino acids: CASSATGGSGANVLTF. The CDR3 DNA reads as TGTGCCAGCAGTGCTACAGGGGGCTCTGGGGCCAACGTCCTGACTTTC.

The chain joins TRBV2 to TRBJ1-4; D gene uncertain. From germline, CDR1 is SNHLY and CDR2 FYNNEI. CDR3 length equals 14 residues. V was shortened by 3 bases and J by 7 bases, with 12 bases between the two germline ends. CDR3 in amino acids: CASSEREIFEKLFF. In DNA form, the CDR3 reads TGTGCCAGCAGTGAGAGGGAGATCTTTGAAAAACTGTTTTTT.

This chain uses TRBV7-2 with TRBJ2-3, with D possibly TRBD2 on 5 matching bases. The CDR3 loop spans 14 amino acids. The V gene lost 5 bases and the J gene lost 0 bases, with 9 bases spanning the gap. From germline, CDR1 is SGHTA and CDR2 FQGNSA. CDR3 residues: CASSPDFSTDTQYF. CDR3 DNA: TGTGCCAGCAGCCCGGACTTTAGCACAGATACGCAGTATTTT.

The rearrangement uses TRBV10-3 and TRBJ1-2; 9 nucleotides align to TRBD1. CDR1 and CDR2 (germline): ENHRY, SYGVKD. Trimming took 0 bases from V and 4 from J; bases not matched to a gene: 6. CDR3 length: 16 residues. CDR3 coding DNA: TGTGCCATCAGTGAGTCGGGGGACAGGGCGGGCTATGGCTACACCTTC. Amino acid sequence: CAISESGDRAGYGYTF.

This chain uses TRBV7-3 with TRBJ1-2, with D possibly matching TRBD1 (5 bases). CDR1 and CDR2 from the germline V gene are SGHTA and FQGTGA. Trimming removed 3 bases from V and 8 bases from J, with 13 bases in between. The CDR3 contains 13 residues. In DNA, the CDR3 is TGTGCCAGCAGCTTCAGGGAGGGGAGCGGCTACACCTTC. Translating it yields CASSFREGSGYTF.

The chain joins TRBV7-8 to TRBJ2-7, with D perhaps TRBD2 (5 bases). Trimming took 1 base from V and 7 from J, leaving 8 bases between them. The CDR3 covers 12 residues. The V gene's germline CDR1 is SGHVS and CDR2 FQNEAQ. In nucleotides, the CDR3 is TGTGCCAGCAGCTTAGTGAGAGGGGAGCAGTACTTC. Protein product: CASSLVRGEQYF.

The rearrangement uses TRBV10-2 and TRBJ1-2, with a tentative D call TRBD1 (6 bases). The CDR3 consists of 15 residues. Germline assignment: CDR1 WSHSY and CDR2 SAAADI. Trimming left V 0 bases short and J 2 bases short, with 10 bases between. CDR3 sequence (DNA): TGCGCCAGCAGTGAGTCACAGGGTAAAAACTATGGCTACACCTTC. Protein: CASSESQGKNYGYTF.